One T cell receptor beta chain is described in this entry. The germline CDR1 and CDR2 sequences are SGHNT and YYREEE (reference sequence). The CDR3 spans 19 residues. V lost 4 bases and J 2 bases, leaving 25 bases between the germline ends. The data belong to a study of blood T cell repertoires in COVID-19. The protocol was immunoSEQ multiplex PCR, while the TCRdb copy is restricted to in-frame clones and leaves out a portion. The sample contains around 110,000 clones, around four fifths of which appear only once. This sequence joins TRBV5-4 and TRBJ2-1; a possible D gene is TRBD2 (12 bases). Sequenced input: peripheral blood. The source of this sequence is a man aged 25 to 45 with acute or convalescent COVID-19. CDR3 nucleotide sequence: TGTGCCAGCAGCGCAGGGACAGGGGGGACTAGCGGGCCCTACAATGAGCAGTTCTTC. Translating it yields CASSAGTGGTSGPYNEQFF.